This record covers a single T cell receptor beta chain. TCRdb keeps only in-frame clones here, not all; method: immunoSEQ multiplex PCR. The table includes about 6,700 clones, over 65% detected once. The sample belongs to a study of lymphopenia after photon versus proton radiotherapy. CDR1 LNHDA and CDR2 SQIVND come from the germline V gene (reference sequence). The CDR3 runs to 16 residues. Trimming shortened V by 3 bases and J by 3 bases, and 18 bases separated the two germline ends. Specimen: peripheral blood, collected from a patient treated with photon-based radiotherapy. The V call is TRBV19, the J call TRBJ2-7, with D maybe TRBD1 (6 bases). This receptor was obtained from a man aged 25-45 years with gastric cancer. CDR3 sequence (DNA): TGTGCCAGTAGTATCGGACAGCAAACAGGGTACTACGAGCAGTACTTC. Translating it yields CASSIGQQTGYYEQYF.